Listed below are T cell receptor beta chains from one sample, sequenced in a study of identical twins. TCRdb passed the 5' RACE reads through MiXCR, listing each CDR3 protein once. The sample has about 340,000 distinct CDR3 sequences; about 12% are singletons. The same sample was also used in a study of yellow fever vaccine responses in identical twins.

Material for sequencing was CD8+ T cells sorted from blood. Every receptor here comes from a woman under 30 in good health. Both conserved end residues are part of each CDR3. Fields, in order: clone size, J gene, V gene, D gene, CDR3 DNA, CDR3 protein. The D gene is left open where the match is weak. Clone size appears in some rows only: once, few, many, or a class for an expanded clone.

.	TRBJ2-1	TRBV2	TRBD2	TGTGCCAGCGACTTCAGCGGGGGCCCCCCGAGCTCCTACAATGAGCAGTTCTTC	CASDFSGGPPSSYNEQFF
few	TRBJ2-3	TRBV27	TRBD2	TGTGCCGTAAGCGGGGGTGCGGGAGATACGCAGTATTTT	CAVSGGAGDTQYF
.	TRBJ2-7	TRBV13	TRBD2	TGTGCCAGCAGCTTAGGGCTAGCGGGAGTGGGGCAGTACTTC	CASSLGLAGVGQYF
.	TRBJ2-1	TRBV5-1	.	TGCGCCAGCAGCTTGGAACCCAACAATGAGCAGTTCTTC	CASSLEPNNEQFF
few	TRBJ2-1	TRBV28	TRBD2	TGTGCCAGCAGCCAGGGACTAGGGGCAATCCATGAGCAGTTCTTC	CASSQGLGAIHEQFF
many	TRBJ2-2	TRBV27	TRBD2	TGTGCCAGCAGTCATATAGCGGGGGGGAACACCGGGGAGCTGTTTTTT	CASSHIAGGNTGELFF
few	TRBJ2-2	TRBV4-1	.	TGCGCCAGCAGCCAGGCCCAGCTAGGCGGGGAGCTGTTTTTT	CASSQAQLGGELFF
.	TRBJ1-1	TRBV29-1	.	TGCAGCGTTGTCGGACAGACAGAAGCTTTCTTT	CSVVGQTEAFF
.	TRBJ1-2	TRBV7-9	TRBD1	TGTGCCAGCAGCTCACACGCCCTAAGGACAGGGCAAGGCTACACCTTC	CASSSHALRTGQGYTF
.	TRBJ2-3	TRBV4-2	TRBD2	TGTGCCAGCAGCCCCCAGGTGGCTAGCGGCCCCACAGATACGCAGTATTTT	CASSPQVASGPTDTQYF
many	TRBJ2-1	TRBV25-1	.	TGTGCCAGCAGTCAGGACTTTATTGAGCAGTTCTTC	CASSQDFIEQFF
few	TRBJ2-3	TRBV5-1	.	TGCGCCAGCAGCGATACGTGGGATACGCAGTATTTT	CASSDTWDTQYF
few	TRBJ2-1	TRBV20-1	TRBD2	TGCAGTGGACTAGCGGCGTACAATGAGCAGTTCTTC	CSGLAAYNEQFF
few	TRBJ2-5	TRBV2	.	TGTGCCAGCAGGGGAAGTCAGACCCAGTACTTC	CASRGSQTQYF
.	TRBJ1-1	TRBV4-1	.	TGCGCCAGCAGCCAACGGACACCACCTCGGGGGGACACTGAAGCTTTCTTT	CASSQRTPPRGDTEAFF
.	TRBJ2-2	TRBV2	.	TGTGCCAGCAGCGCACTGGGAAACACCGGGGAGCTGTTTTTT	CASSALGNTGELFF
.	TRBJ1-5	TRBV24-1	.	TGTGCCACCGGTCCGGGACACCCTGGCAATCAGCCCCAGCATTTT	CATGPGHPGNQPQHF
many	TRBJ2-7	TRBV29-1	TRBD2	TGCAGCGTTGAAGTCGGTCGGACTAGCGGGGCCTCCTACGAGCAGTACTTC	CSVEVGRTSGASYEQYF
many	TRBJ2-3	TRBV6-4	.	TGTGCCAGCAGTGACTCGGCATCAAGGACGCAGTATTTT	CASSDSASRTQYF
few	TRBJ2-5	TRBV27	TRBD2	TGTGCCAGCAGTTCTTATAGGAGGTCTAGCGGGGAAGAGACCCAGTACTTC	CASSSYRRSSGEETQYF
few	TRBJ2-7	TRBV5-5	.	TGTGCCAGCAGCTTGGCCCCAGGGCGAGGGGAGCAGTACTTC	CASSLAPGRGEQYF
.	TRBJ1-1	TRBV29-1	.	TGCAGCGTTGCGAGGGACACTGAAGCTTTCTTT	CSVARDTEAFF
many	TRBJ1-1	TRBV27	.	TGTGCCAGCAGTTTATCGCAGGGGAGAAACACTGAAGCTTTCTTT	CASSLSQGRNTEAFF
.	TRBJ2-1	TRBV7-6	TRBD2	TGTGCCAGCAGCTTAGAGTCTAGCGGGAGGGAGTGGAATGAGCAGTTCTTC	CASSLESSGREWNEQFF
few	TRBJ2-1	TRBV20-1	TRBD2	TGCAGTGCTAGTCTAGCGGATTACAATGAGCAGTTCTTC	CSASLADYNEQFF
.	TRBJ2-2	TRBV6-4	.	TGTGCCATCCCCGGGACTGACATCACCGGGGAGCTGTTTTTT	CAIPGTDITGELFF
.	TRBJ2-1	TRBV11-2	TRBD2	TGTGCCAGCAGCTTTACTAGCGCGAGAGTCGGTGAGCAGTTCTTC	CASSFTSARVGEQFF
.	TRBJ2-7	TRBV20-1	TRBD2	TGCAGTGCTAGAGAACTAGCGGGAGGGCCGCTCGGCTCCTACGAGCAGTACTTC	CSARELAGGPLGSYEQYF
few	TRBJ2-5	TRBV3-1	TRBD2	TGTGCCAGCTGCAGCGGGAGGGCCCATCAAGAGACCCAGTACTTC	CASCSGRAHQETQYF
.	TRBJ2-7	TRBV27	TRBD1	TGTGCCAGCAGTCCCCGGGACAGCGATTCCTACGAGCAGTACTTC	CASSPRDSDSYEQYF
few	TRBJ2-5	TRBV7-2	.	TGTGCCAGCAGCGTAGGGACAAGCACCTGGGAGACCCAGTACTTC	CASSVGTSTWETQYF
few	TRBJ2-5	TRBV12-3/TRBV12-4	.	TGTGCCAGCAGTTTGGCCCAGTGGGCATACATACAAGAGACCCAGTACTTC	CASSLAQWAYIQETQYF
few	TRBJ1-5	TRBV4-1	.	TGCGCCAGCAGCCAAGAGAACGGGGCCCAGCATTTT	CASSQENGAQHF
.	TRBJ2-1	TRBV4-1	.	TGCGCCAGCAGCCAAGACAGGGACTACAATGAGCAGTTCTTC	CASSQDRDYNEQFF
few	TRBJ2-1	TRBV13	TRBD2	TGTGCCAGCAGCTTAGTACTAGCGGGGGGCGGCAATGAGCAGTTCTTC	CASSLVLAGGGNEQFF
many	TRBJ2-1	TRBV10-3	.	TGTGCCGTCCGAAAGGGAAGCAATGAGCAGTTCTTC	CAVRKGSNEQFF
.	TRBJ2-3	TRBV29-1	.	TGCAGCGTTGAAGATGACGTGGGCAGCACAGATACGCAGTATTTT	CSVEDDVGSTDTQYF
many	TRBJ2-1	TRBV24-1	.	TGTGCCACCAGTAATAGAGCGGCCTCGAACAATGAGCAGTTCTTC	CATSNRAASNNEQFF
few	TRBJ1-1	TRBV5-1	.	TGCGCCAGCAGCTTGGAACAGGTCGGGAACACTGAAGCTTTCTTT	CASSLEQVGNTEAFF